The clone carrying this T cell receptor beta chain was recorded a few times. Its antigen remains unknown. TCRdb independently ran MiXCR on the 5' RACE reads; one entry per CDR3 protein. The sample has more than 250,000 distinct CDR3 sequences; 15% to 20% are singletons. The germline V and J ends were trimmed by 0 bases and 6 bases, with 13 bases remaining between them. Germline V gives CDR1 DFQATT, CDR2 SNEGSKA (reference sequence). This CDR3 is built from 14 residues. The sample originates from a study of T-cell memory formation after mild COVID-19. Study-wide points: Chiefly within CM and EM were the contracting CD4+ clones; CD8+ ones were within EMRA. There was a balanced CD4/CD8 profile in clones contracting day 15 to 85, and later expanders leaned CD4+.

The clonotype comes from a young man who had mild COVID-19 (a few samples of this study predate the infection). Cell type and time point are not known. Sequenced: PBMCs or a T cell subset sorted from them (not recorded which). The chain carries TRBV20-1 and TRBJ2-3; possibly TRBD2 for D (6 bases). Written as DNA, the CDR3 is TGCAGTGCTAGAGATCCCGCCCGGGGGGATACGCAGTATTTT. Translation: CSARDPARGDTQYF.